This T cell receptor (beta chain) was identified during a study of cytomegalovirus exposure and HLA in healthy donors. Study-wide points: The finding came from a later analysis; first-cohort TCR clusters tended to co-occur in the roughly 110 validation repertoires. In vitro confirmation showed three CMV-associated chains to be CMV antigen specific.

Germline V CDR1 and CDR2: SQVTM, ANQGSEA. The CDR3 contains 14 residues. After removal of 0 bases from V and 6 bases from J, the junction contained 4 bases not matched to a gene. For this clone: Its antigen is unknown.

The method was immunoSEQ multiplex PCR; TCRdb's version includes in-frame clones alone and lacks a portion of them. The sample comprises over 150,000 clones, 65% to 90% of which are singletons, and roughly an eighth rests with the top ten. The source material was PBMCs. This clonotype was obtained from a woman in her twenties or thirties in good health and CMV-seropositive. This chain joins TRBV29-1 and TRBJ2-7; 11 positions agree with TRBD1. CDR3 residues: CSVEEGQGAGEQYF. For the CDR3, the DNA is TGCAGCGTTGAAGAAGGACAGGGGGCTGGCGAGCAGTACTTC.